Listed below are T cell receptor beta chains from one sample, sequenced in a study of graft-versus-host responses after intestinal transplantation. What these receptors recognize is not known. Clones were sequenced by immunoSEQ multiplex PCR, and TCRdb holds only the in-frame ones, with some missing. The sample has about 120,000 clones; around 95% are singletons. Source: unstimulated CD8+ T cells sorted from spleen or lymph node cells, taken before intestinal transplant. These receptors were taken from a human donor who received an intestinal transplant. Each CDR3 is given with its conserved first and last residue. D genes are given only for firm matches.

CASSPGGTGEETQYF TGTGCCAGCAGCCCAGGGGGGACAGGGGAAGAGACCCAGTACTTC TRBJ2-5 TRBD1 TRBV9
CAWTQGATEAFF TGTGCCTGGACTCAGGGGGCCACTGAAGCTTTCTTT TRBJ1-1 TRBD1 TRBV30
CASKGYSNQPQHF TGTGCCAGCAAAGGATATAGCAATCAGCCCCAGCATTTT TRBJ1-5 - TRBV2
CASSYNGGGYEQYF TGTGCCAGCAGTTACAACGGCGGAGGATACGAGCAGTACTTC TRBJ2-7 - TRBV6-6
CASSQTAADTQYF TGCGCCAGCAGCCAGACCGCAGCGGATACGCAGTATTTT TRBJ2-3 - TRBV4-3
CASSYLAAGAETQYF TGTGCCAGCAGTTACTTGGCAGCGGGAGCAGAGACCCAGTACTTC TRBJ2-5 TRBD2 TRBV6-5
CASSLSVFNEQFF TGTGCCAGCAGTTTGTCCGTCTTCAATGAGCAGTTCTTC TRBJ2-1 - TRBV28
CSVEPTWNYGYTF TGCAGCGTTGAACCTACTTGGAACTATGGCTACACCTTC TRBJ1-2 - TRBV29-1
CASSYSGPGGAFF TGTGCCAGCAGCTATTCAGGACCCGGCGGAGCTTTCTTT TRBJ1-1 - TRBV7-9
CASSNIAGDADTQYF TGTGCCAGCAGTAACATAGCGGGAGATGCAGATACGCAGTATTTT TRBJ2-3 TRBD2 TRBV28
CASSLGPSGAFSYEQYF TGTGCCAGCAGCCTGGGGCCTAGCGGCGCTTTCTCCTACGAGCAGTACTTC TRBJ2-7 TRBD2 TRBV11-1
CASSRTGGLTNEKLFF TGTGCCAGCAGCCGGACAGGGGGCTTAACTAATGAAAAACTGTTTTTT TRBJ1-4 TRBD1 TRBV7-9
CASSPQTLAGTYQETQYF TGTGCCAGCAGTCCTCAAACACTAGCGGGGACTTACCAAGAGACCCAGTACTTC TRBJ2-5 TRBD2 TRBV28